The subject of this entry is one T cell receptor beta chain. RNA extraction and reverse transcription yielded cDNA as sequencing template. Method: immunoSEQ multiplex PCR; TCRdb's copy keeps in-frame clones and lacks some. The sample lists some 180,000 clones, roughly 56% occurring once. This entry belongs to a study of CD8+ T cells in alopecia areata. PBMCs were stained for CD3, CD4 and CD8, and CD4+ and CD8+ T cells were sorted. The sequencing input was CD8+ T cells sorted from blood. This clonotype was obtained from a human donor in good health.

CDR3 nucleotide sequence: TGTGCCAGCAGCGTAGGAGGGGGCGATGGCTACACCTTC. Protein: CASSVGGGDGYTF. The chain recombines TRBV9 with TRBJ1-2; 7 bases map to TRBD1. Losses at the gene ends were 0 bases for V and 6 bases for J; bases not matched to a gene: 2. This CDR3 has 13 residues. Germline CDR1 reads SGDLS; CDR2 reads YYNGEE.